This is a list of T cell receptor beta chains from one sample in a study of blood T cell repertoires in COVID-19. TCRdb keeps only in-frame clones here, not all; method: immunoSEQ multiplex PCR. Counted here are over 200,000 clones, 70% to 90% occurring once; the ten biggest clones make up 2% to 3%. The sample comprised peripheral blood. Receptors were obtained from a woman aged 70-85 years with active or convalescent COVID-19. Both conserved end residues are part of each CDR3. Each record gives: D gene, J gene, V gene, clone size, CDR3 protein, CDR3 DNA. The D gene is left open where the match is weak. For some rows the clone size is stated as once, few or many, or as a class when expanded; others skip it.

TRBD1	TRBJ2-5	TRBV11-2	-	CASSLVTRTGSWSGTQYF	TGTGCCAGCAGCTTAGTCACCCGGACAGGGTCATGGTCGGGGACCCAGTACTTC
-	TRBJ1-6	TRBV28	-	CASSLPSYNSPLHF	TGTGCCAGCAGCCTTCCCTCCTATAATTCACCCCTCCACTTT
TRBD1	TRBJ1-1	TRBV14	-	CASKDRTMNTEAFF	TGTGCCAGCAAGGACAGGACTATGAACACTGAAGCTTTCTTT
-	TRBJ2-1	TRBV6-5	once	CASSSDSSSYNEQFF	TGTGCCAGCAGTTCTGATTCGAGCTCCTACAATGAGCAGTTCTTC
TRBD2	TRBJ2-3	TRBV6-5	-	CASSRGLAGTDTQYF	TGTGCCAGCAGCCGGGGACTAGCGGGCACAGATACGCAGTATTTT
-	TRBJ1-1	TRBV19	-	CASSLRTSEAFF	TGTGCCAGTAGCCTAAGGACATCTGAAGCTTTCTTT
-	TRBJ1-2	TRBV12-3/TRBV12-4	-	CASRVFGGYTF	TGTGCCAGCAGGGTCTTCGGTGGCTACACCTTC
TRBD2	TRBJ2-1	TRBV18	-	CASSPPTSGRAYEQFF	TGTGCCAGCTCACCACCGACTAGCGGGAGGGCCTATGAGCAGTTCTTC
-	TRBJ1-6	TRBV25-1	-	CASRGLLNSPLHF	TGTGCCAGCAGGGGACTACTTAATTCACCCCTCCACTTT
-	TRBJ2-5	TRBV14	few	CASSPRPGEDETQYF	TGTGCCAGCAGCCCCAGGCCGGGAGAAGATGAGACCCAGTACTTC
-	TRBJ1-2	TRBV27	-	CASSLSSGAGGYTF	TGTGCCAGCAGTTTATCATCAGGGGCGGGCGGCTACACCTTC
TRBD2	TRBJ2-1	TRBV10-2	once	CASSALGLAGYNEQFF	TGCGCCAGCAGTGCGCTGGGACTAGCGGGCTACAATGAGCAGTTCTTC
TRBD2	TRBJ2-1	TRBV6-4	-	CASRASGGVYNEQFF	TGTGCCAGCAGGGCGAGCGGGGGGGTCTACAATGAGCAGTTCTTC
TRBD1	TRBJ1-1	TRBV19	-	CASSIYGTGGTEAFF	TGTGCCAGTAGTATCTACGGGACAGGGGGGACTGAAGCTTTCTTT
-	TRBJ1-2	TRBV5-1	-	CASSSWTAYSYGYTF	TGCGCCAGCAGCTCATGGACAGCTTATTCTTATGGCTACACCTTC
-	TRBJ2-7	TRBV18	-	CASSPSESSYEQYF	TGTGCCAGCTCACCGTCCGAGTCCTCCTACGAGCAGTACTTC
TRBD2	TRBJ2-4	TRBV6-2/TRBV6-3	once	CASSSLRSGEGSKNIQYF	TGTGCCAGCAGCTCACTCCGTTCGGGGGAGGGGTCCAAAAACATTCAGTACTTC
TRBD1	TRBJ2-7	TRBV19	-	CASSIGRGTYEQYF	TGTGCCAGTAGTATCGGCAGGGGGACCTACGAGCAGTACTTC
-	TRBJ2-1	TRBV7-3	once	CASSTGNYNEQFF	TGTGCCAGCAGCACGGGTAATTACAATGAGCAGTTCTTC
-	TRBJ1-5	TRBV7-9	-	CASSLKGRDQPQHF	TGTGCCAGCAGCTTAAAAGGGAGAGATCAGCCCCAGCATTTT
TRBD2	TRBJ2-1	TRBV11-2	-	CASRGSGAWNEQFF	TGTGCCAGCAGGGGTAGCGGGGCCTGGAATGAGCAGTTCTTC
TRBD1	TRBJ1-2	TRBV28	-	CASSLVGQGARGYTF	TGTGCCAGCAGTTTAGTGGGACAGGGGGCTCGGGGCTACACCTTC
TRBD1	TRBJ2-7	TRBV27	-	CATSPRRDSYEQYF	TGTGCCACCTCACCGCGCCGGGACAGCTACGAGCAGTACTTC
-	TRBJ1-5	TRBV6-5	-	CASRRLDGNQPQHF	TGTGCCAGCAGACGACTCGACGGCAATCAGCCCCAGCATTTT
TRBD1	TRBJ2-7	TRBV5-1	-	CASSPGQGVTYEQYF	TGCGCCAGCAGCCCGGGACAGGGGGTTACCTACGAGCAGTACTTC
TRBD2	TRBJ2-7	TRBV28	-	CASSTPAGALGEQYF	TGTGCCAGCAGTACCCCAGCGGGAGCCCTCGGGGAGCAGTACTTC
-	TRBJ2-1	TRBV18	-	CASSLGQTGNEQFF	TGTGCCAGCTCACTCGGACAGACCGGCAATGAGCAGTTCTTC
TRBD2	TRBJ2-1	TRBV29-1	-	CSVTPSTGTSGRLQFF	TGCAGCGTGACCCCCTCCACCGGGACTAGCGGGAGGCTCCAGTTCTTC